The sequence of this T cell receptor beta chain was determined in a study of T cells in Graves' hyperthyroidism and ophthalmopathy. Per germline, CDR1 KGHDR and CDR2 SFDVKD. V was shortened by 5 bases and J by 1 base, with 4 bases between the two germline ends. This CDR3 region has 12 residues. As concerns this clonotype: Antigen: not known.

Amplification targeted TCR beta CDR3 regions from RNA transcripts. Using the HTBI primer set, a first-round RT-PCR was run on the TCR CDR3. TCRdb re-analysed the multiplex PCR reads in MiXCR, keeping a single row per CDR3 protein. Counted here are roughly 380,000 distinct CDR3 sequences, about 18% occurring once; the ten biggest clones make up about 4%. Study-wide results and caveats: Peripheral blood also featured most of the thyroid clonotypes expanded above 0.001. Onset of ophthalmopathy came a median roughly 6.5 months after the model predicted it.

The clonotype was recovered from a young woman with Graves' hyperthyroidism. J is TRBJ1-1 and V is TRBV24-1, with D unresolved. The sequenced material came from blood. CDR3 nucleotide sequence: TGTGCCACCAGTGGCAGGAACACTGAAGCTTTCTTT. Its protein product is CATSGRNTEAFF.